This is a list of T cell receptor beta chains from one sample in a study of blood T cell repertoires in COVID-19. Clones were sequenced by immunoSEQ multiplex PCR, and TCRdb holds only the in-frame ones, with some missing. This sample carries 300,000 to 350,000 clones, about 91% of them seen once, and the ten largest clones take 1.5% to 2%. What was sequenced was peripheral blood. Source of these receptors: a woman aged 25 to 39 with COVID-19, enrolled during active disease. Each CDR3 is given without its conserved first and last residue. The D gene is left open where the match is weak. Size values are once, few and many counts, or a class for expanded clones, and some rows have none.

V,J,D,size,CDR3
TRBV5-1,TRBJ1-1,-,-,ASSVTPNTEAF
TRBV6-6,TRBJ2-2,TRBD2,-,ASRRLRRAGGFSTTGELF
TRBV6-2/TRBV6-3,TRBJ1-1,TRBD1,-,ASSRAMTGAPGPF
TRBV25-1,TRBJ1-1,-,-,ASRLGTSAF
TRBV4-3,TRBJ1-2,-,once,ASSQDLGSFYYGYT
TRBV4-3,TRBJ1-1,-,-,ASSQAAGRMNTEAF
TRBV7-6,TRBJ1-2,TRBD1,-,ASSLRTGNYGYT
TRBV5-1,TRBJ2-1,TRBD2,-,ASSVAGGTREQF
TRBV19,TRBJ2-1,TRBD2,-,ASSISAGRDEQF
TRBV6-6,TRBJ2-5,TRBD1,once,ASSDTGAPVETQY
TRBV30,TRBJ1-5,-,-,AWSVSNFNQPQH
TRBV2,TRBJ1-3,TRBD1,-,ASSGQGISGNTIY
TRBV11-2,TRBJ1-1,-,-,ASSLGTPTEAF
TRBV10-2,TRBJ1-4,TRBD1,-,ASRPGQLNEKLF
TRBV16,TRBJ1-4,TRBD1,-,ASSRGTGRTNEKLF
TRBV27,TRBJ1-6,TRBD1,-,ASSSTGVSPLH
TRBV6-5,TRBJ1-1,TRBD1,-,ASSYRTGLEAF
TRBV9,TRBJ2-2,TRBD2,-,ASSVDPAGGPNTGELF
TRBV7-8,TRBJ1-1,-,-,ASSFRVNTEAF
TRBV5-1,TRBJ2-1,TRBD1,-,ASSTRDRVKDEQF
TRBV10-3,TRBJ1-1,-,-,AISEAPDRRNTEAF
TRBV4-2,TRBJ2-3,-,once,ASSQDIGAGASTDTQY
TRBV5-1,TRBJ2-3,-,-,ASSVSGGEDTQY
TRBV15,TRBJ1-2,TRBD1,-,ATSRDSQGNYGYT
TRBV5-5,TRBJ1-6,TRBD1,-,ASSSDRGSSPLH
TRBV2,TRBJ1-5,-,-,ASSVTGGRPQH
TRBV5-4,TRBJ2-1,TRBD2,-,ASSRGGSSSYNEQF
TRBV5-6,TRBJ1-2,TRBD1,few,ASSVRDRVTYGYT
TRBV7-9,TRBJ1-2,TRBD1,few,ASSFGPGQLNYGYT
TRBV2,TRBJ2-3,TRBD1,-,ASSETAGGGDTQY
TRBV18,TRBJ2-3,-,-,ASSPGTGGWVDTQY
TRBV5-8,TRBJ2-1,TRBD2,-,ASSFGLAPHNEQF
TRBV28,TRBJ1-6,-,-,ASSSYPRTLH
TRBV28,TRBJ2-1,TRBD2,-,ASSGRGEQF
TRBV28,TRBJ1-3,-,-,ASSLWRGSGNTIY
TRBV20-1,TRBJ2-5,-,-,SASDPSTQY
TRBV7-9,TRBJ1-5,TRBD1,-,ASSSTGGAEPQH
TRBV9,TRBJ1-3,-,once,ASSVGALGSQLNTIY
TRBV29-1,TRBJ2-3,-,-,SVRQALATDTQY
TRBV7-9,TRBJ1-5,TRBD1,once,ASSRGTGEFNQPQH
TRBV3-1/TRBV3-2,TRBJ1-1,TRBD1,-,ASSPSGQSPSGAF
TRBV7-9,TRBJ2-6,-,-,ASSYKTYGANVLT
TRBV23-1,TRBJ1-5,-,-,ASSQSNRSAGQPQH
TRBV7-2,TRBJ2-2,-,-,ASSFQGGELF
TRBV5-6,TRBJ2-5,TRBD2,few,ASSLLTGGSQETQY
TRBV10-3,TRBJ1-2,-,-,AITAGANYGYT
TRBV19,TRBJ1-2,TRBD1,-,ASSLRTGGPYGYT
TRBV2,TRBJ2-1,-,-,ASGRGALNEQF
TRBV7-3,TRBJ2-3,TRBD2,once,ASSPTGGSTDTQY
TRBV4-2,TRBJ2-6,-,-,ASSTSGFGGANVLT
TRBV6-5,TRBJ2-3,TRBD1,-,ASRRQGGDTQY
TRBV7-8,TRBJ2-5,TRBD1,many,ASSLSPGQGETQY
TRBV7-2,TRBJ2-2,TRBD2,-,ASSFDPGGALGELF
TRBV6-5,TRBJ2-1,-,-,ASSYQGRPYNEQF
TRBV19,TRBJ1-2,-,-,ASSMIGGNYGYT
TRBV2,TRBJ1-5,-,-,ASSGDPRGEQPQH